This record covers a single T cell receptor (beta chain). The sample comes from a study of shared clonotypes between healthy human individuals. Assay: immunoSEQ multiplex PCR; the TCRdb copy retains only in-frame clones and omits some. In the table there are around 1,900,000 clones, approximately 92% of which are singletons. Naive-designated CD8 cells lacked CD45RO, were positively enriched for CCR7, and omitted terminally differentiated effector memory CD45RA+ cells. This clonotype was sampled from a man between 18 and 29 years old in good health. Some clones in this sample may be carry-over from other donors' samples. The sequencing input was naive CD8+ T cells from PBMCs.

CDR3 coding DNA: TGTGCCAGCAGCCCGGGACTAGCGGGGACCCTCGGTGGCGGGGAGCTGTTTTTT. Its translation: CASSPGLAGTLGGGELFF. The V and J genes are TRBV7-3 and TRBJ2-2; 13 bases line up with TRBD2. Germline V gene lookup returns CDR1 SGHTA and CDR2 FQGTGA. This CDR3 comprises 18 residues. With 5 bases clipped from V and 7 bases from J, the junction kept 13 bases outside the gene matches. The full variable domain, completed using reference TRBV7-3 and TRBJ2-2, is GAGVSQTPSNKVTEKGKYVELRCDPISGHTALYWYRQSLGQGPEFLIYFQGTGAADDSGLPNDRFFAVRPEGSVSTLKIQRTERGDSAVYLCASSPGLAGTLGGGELFFGEGSRLTVL.